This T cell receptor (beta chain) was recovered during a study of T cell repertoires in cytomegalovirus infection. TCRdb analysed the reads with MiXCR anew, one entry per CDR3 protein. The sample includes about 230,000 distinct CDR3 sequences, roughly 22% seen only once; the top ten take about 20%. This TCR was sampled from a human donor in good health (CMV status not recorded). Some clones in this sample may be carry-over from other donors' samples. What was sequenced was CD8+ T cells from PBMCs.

The CDR3 DNA reads TGCAGCGTTGAAGGGGGGCACTCCTACGAGCAGTACTTC. This sequence encodes CSVEGGHSYEQYF. The chain links TRBV29-1 to TRBJ2-7, with D perhaps TRBD1 (6 bases). Germline CDR1 is SQVTM and CDR2 is ANQGSEA. This CDR3 has 13 residues. V gave up 1 base and J gave up 0 bases, with 7 bases separating them.